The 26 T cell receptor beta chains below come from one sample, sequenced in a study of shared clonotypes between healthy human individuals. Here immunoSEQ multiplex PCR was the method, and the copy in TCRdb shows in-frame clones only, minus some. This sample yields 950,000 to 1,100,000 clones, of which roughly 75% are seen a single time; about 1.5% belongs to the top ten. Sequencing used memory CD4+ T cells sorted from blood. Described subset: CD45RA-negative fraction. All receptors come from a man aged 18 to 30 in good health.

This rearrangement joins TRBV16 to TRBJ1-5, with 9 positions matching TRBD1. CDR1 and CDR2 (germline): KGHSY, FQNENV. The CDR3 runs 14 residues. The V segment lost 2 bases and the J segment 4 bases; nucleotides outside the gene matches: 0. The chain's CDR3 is CASSQGTGNQPQHF. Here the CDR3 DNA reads TGTGCCAGCAGCCAAGGGACAGGGAATCAGCCCCAGCATTTT.

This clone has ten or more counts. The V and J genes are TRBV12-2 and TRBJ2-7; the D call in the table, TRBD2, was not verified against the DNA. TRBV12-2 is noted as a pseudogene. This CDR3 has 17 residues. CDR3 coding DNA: TGTGCAAGTCGCGTACTAGCGGGGGGGCGTTTATCCTACGAGCAGTACTTC. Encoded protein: CASRVLAGGRLSYEQYF.

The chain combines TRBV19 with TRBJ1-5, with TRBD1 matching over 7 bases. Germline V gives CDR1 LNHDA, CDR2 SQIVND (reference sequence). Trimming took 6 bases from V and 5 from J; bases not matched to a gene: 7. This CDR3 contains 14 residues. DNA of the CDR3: TGTGCCAGTAGGTCAAGACAGGGTTATCAGCCCCAGCATTTT. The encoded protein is CASRSRQGYQPQHF.

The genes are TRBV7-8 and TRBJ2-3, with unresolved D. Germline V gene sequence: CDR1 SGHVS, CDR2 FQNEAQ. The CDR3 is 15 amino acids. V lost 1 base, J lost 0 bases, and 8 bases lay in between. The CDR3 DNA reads TGTGCCAGCAGCTTAGGTACACAGAGCACAGATACGCAGTATTTT. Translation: CASSLGTQSTDTQYF.

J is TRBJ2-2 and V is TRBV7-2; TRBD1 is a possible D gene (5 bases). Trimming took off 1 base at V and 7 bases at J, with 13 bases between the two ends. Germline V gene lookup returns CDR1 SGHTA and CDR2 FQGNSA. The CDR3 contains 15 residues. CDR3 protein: CASSLEGLRGGELFF. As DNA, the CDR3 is TGTGCCAGCAGCTTAGAGGGCCTTAGGGGCGGGGAGCTGTTTTTT.

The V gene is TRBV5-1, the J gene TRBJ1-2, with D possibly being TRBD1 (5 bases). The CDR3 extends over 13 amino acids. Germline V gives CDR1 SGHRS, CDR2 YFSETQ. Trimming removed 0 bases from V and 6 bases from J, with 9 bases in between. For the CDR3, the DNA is TGCGCCAGCAGCTTGGGCGCAGGGAATGGCTACACCTTC. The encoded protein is CASSLGAGNGYTF.

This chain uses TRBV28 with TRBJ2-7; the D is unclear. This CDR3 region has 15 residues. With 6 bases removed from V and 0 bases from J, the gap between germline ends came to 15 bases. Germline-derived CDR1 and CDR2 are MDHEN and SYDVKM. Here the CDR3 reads CASRAGQVSSYEQYF. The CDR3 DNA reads TGTGCCAGCAGAGCCGGGCAGGTTAGCTCCTACGAGCAGTACTTC.

Written as DNA, the CDR3 is TGTGCCAGTACGCAAGGGTTACAGGGGGCGTATGGCTACACCTTC. Translated: CASTQGLQGAYGYTF. V usage is TRBV19 and J usage is TRBJ1-2, with 9 nucleotides matching TRBD1. CDR1 is LNHDA, CDR2 SQIVND, per germline (reference sequence). J gave up 5 bases and V 7 bases, and 11 bases lay outside the gene matches. The CDR3 length is 15 residues.

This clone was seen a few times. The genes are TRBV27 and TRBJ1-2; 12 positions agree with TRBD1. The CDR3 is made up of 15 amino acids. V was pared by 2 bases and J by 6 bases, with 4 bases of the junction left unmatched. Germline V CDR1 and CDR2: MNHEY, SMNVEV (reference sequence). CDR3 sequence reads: CASSLRGQGANGYTF. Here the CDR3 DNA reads TGTGCCAGCAGTTTAAGGGGACAGGGGGCGAATGGCTACACCTTC.

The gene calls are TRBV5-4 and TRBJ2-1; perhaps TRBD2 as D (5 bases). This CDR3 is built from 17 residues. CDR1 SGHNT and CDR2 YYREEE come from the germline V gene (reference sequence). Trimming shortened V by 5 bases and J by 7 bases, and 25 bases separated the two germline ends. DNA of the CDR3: TGTGCCAGCAGTGGTGGAGGTCTACGGGATAAAATGAATGAGCAGTTCTTC. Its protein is CASSGGGLRDKMNEQFF.

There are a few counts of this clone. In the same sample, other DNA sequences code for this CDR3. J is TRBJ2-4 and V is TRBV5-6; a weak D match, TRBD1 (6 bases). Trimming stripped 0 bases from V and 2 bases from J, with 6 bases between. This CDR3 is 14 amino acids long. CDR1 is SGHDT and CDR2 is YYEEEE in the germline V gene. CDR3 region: CASSLGGPKNIQYF. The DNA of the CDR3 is TGTGCCAGCAGCTTGGGGGGGCCCAAAAACATTCAGTACTTC.

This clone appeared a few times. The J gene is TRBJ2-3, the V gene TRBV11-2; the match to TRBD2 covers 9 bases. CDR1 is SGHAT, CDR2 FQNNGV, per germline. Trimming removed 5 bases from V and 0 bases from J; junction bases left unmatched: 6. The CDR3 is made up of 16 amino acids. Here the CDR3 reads CASSQGAGGSTDTQYF. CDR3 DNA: TGTGCCAGCAGCCAAGGAGCGGGAGGTAGCACAGATACGCAGTATTTT.

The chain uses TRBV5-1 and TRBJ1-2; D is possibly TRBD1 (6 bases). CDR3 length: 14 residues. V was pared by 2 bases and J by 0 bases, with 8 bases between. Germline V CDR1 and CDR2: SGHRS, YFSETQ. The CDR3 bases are TGCGCCAGCAGCTTACAGGGAGCTAACTATGGCTACACCTTC. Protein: CASSLQGANYGYTF. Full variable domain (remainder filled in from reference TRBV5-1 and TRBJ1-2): KAGVTQTPRYLIKTRGQQVTLSCSPISGHRSVSWYQQTPGQGLQFLFEYFSETQRNKGNFPGRFSGRQFSNSRSEMNVSTLELGDSALYLCASSLQGANYGYTFGSGTRLTVV.

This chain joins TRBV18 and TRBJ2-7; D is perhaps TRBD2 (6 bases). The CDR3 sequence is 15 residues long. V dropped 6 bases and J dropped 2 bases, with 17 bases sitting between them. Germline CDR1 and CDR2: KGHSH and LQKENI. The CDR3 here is CASSSSSAGTYEQYF. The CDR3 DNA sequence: TGTGCCAGCTCCAGCTCGTCTGCGGGGACCTACGAGCAGTACTTC.

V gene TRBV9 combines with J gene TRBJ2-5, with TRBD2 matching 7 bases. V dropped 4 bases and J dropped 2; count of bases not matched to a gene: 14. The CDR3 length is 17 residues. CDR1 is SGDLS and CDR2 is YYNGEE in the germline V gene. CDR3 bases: TGTGCCAGCAGCTCCCTGGGGGGTGCGGGGGTACAAGAGACCCAGTACTTC. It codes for CASSSLGGAGVQETQYF.

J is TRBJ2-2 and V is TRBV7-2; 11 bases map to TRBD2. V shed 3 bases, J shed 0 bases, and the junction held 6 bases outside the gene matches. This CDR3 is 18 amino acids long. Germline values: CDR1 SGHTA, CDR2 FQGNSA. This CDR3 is CASSFAGTSGTNTGELFF. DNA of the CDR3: TGTGCCAGCAGCTTCGCCGGGACTAGCGGAACGAACACCGGGGAGCTGTTTTTT.

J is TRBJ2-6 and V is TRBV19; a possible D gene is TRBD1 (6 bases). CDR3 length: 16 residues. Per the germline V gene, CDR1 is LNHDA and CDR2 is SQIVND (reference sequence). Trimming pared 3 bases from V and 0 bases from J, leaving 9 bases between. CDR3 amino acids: CASSIETGSGANVLTF. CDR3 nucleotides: TGTGCCAGTAGTATTGAGACAGGCTCTGGGGCCAACGTCCTGACTTTC.

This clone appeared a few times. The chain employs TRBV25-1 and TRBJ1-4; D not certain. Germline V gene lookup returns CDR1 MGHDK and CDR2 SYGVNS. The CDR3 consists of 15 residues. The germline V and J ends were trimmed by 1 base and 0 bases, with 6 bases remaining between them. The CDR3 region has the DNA TGTGCCAGCAGTGAATTGGGCACAACTAATGAAAAACTGTTTTTT. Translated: CASSELGTTNEKLFF.

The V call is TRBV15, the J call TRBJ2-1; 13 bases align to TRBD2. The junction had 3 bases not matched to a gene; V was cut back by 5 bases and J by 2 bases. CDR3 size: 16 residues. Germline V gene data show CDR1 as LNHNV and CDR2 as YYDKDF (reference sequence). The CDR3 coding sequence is TGTGCCACCAGCGGGACTAGCGGGGATGCCTACAATGAGCAGTTCTTC. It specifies CATSGTSGDAYNEQFF.

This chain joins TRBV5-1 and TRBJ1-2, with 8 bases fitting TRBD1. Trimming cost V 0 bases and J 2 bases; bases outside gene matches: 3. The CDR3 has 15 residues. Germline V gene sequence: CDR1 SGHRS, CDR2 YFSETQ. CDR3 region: CASSLGQGKNYGYTF. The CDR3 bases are TGCGCCAGCAGCTTGGGACAGGGGAAAAACTATGGCTACACCTTC.

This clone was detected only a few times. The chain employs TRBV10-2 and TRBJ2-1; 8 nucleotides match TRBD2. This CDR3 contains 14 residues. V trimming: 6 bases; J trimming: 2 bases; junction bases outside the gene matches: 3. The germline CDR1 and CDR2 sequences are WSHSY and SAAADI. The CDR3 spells CASRSGGPYNEQFF. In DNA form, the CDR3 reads TGCGCCAGCAGATCGGGAGGGCCCTACAATGAGCAGTTCTTC.

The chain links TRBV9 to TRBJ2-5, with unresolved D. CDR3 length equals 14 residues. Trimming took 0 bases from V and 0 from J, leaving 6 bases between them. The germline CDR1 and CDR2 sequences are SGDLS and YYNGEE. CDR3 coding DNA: TGTGCCAGCAGCGTAGCACAGTACCAAGAGACCCAGTACTTC. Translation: CASSVAQYQETQYF.

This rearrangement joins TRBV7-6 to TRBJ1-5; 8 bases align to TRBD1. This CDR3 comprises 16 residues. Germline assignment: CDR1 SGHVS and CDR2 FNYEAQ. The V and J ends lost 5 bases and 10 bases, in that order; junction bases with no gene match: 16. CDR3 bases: TGTGCCAGCAGCCAACAAGCAGGACAGGGACCCGTCCCCCAGCATTTT. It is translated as CASSQQAGQGPVPQHF.

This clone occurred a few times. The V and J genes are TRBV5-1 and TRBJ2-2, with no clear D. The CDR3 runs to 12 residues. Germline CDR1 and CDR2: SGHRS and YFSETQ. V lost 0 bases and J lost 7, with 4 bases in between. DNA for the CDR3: TGCGCCAGCAGCTTGGACGTCGGGGAGCTGTTTTTT. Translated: CASSLDVGELFF. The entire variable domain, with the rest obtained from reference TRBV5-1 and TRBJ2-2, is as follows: KAGVTQTPRYLIKTRGQQVTLSCSPISGHRSVSWYQQTPGQGLQFLFEYFSETQRNKGNFPGRFSGRQFSNSRSEMNVSTLELGDSALYLCASSLDVGELFFGEGSRLTVL.

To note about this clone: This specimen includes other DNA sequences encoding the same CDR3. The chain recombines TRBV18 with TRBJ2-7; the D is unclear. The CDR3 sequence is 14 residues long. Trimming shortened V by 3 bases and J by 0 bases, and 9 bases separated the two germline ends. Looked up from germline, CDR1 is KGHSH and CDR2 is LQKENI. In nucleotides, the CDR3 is TGTGCCAGCTCACCTGGAAGGAGCTCCTACGAGCAGTACTTC. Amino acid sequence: CASSPGRSSYEQYF.

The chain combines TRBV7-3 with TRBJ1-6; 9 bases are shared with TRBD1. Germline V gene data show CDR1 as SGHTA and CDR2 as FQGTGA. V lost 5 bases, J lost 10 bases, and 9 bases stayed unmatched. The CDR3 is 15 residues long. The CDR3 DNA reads TGTGCCAGCAGCAAAGGACAGGGGAGTGGCTCACCCCTCCACTTT. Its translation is CASSKGQGSGSPLHF.